This entry describes one T cell receptor beta chain. What it binds is unknown. The data derive from a study of a mutant IDH1 vaccine in newly diagnosed glioma. The overall study: Most had both radiotherapy and temozolomide beforehand; others had only one.

Profiled with immunoSEQ multiplex PCR; TCRdb holds only in-frame clones, not every one. The sample holds some 130,000 clones, about four fifths seen once. Time point of the sample: week 11, during vaccination. Doses comprised 300 ug of mutant IDH1 20-mer peptide each, plus topical imiquimod. V lost 5 bases, J lost 4 bases, and 2 bases stayed unmatched. The CDR3 has 14 residues. Germline assignment: CDR1 MNHEY and CDR2 SVGAGI. V and J are TRBV6-5 and TRBJ2-3, with 11 bases aligning to TRBD2. The source was PBMCs, collected from a glioma patient whose treatment included an IDH1 peptide vaccine. The sequence was obtained from a man aged 35 to 55 with glioma. The CDR3 reads CASSGTSGPDTQYF. The CDR3 DNA sequence: TGTGCCAGCAGTGGGACTAGCGGACCAGATACGCAGTATTTT.